This TCR beta chain was retrieved from a study of OX40 agonist ivuxolimab in advanced cancers. Here immunoSEQ multiplex PCR was the method, and the copy in TCRdb shows in-frame clones only, minus some. The sample lists approximately 86,000 clones, about 93% occurring once. The CDR3 spans 12 residues. The germline V and J ends were trimmed by 5 bases and 8 bases, with 12 bases remaining between them. Germline values: CDR1 SEHNR, CDR2 FQNEAQ (reference sequence). This sequence joins TRBV7-9 and TRBJ1-1, with D possibly TRBD1 on 6 matching bases. The receptor's source is an adult with an advanced solid tumor such as melanoma, head and neck, liver or kidney cancer. The input for sequencing was CD4+ or CD8+ T cells sorted from blood, taken in a trial of the OX40 agonist ivuxolimab. CDR3 sequence (DNA): TGTGCCAGCAGCACTCCCGGGACAGAAGCTTTCTTT. Translating it yields CASSTPGTEAFF.